This note documents a single TCR beta chain sequence. The data belong to a study of cytomegalovirus exposure and HLA in healthy donors. The PCR had 60 Vbeta and 13 Jbeta primers. Clones were read by immunoSEQ multiplex PCR, and TCRdb kept only the in-frame ones, dropping some. Of 200,000 to 300,000 clones listed, 80% to 90% were seen once; the top ten hold roughly 0.24%. V lost 2 bases, J lost 6 bases, and 12 bases lay in between. Per germline, CDR1 SGHDT and CDR2 YYEEEE. The CDR3 contains 14 residues. Sequencing was done on a sample of PBMCs. This sequence originates from a girl aged 2 to 9 in good health and CMV-seronegative. The chain links TRBV5-6 to TRBJ1-5; a weak D match, TRBD1 (6 bases). DNA for the CDR3: TGTGCCAGCAGCTTTGGACAGCAGGGTCAGCCCCAGCATTTT. It encodes CASSFGQQGQPQHF.